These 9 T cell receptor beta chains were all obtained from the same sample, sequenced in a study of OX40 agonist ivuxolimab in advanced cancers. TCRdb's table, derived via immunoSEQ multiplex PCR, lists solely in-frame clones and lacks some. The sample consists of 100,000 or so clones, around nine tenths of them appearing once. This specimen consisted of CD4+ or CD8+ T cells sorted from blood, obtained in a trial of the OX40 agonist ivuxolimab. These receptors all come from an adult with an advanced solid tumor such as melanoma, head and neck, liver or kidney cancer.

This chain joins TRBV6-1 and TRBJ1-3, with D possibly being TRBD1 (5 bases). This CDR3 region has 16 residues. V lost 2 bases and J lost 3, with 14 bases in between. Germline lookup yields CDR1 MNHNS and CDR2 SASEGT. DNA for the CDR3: TGTGCCAGCAGTGAATCCACGGGGCAGAGTGGAAACACCATATATTTT. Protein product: CASSESTGQSGNTIYF.

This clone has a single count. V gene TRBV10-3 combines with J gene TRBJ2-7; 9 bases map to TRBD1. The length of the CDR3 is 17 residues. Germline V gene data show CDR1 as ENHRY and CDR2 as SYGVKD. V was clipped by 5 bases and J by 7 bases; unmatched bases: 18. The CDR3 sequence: CAISPGQGRKGALEQYF. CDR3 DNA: TGTGCCATCAGTCCGGGACAGGGAAGGAAGGGGGCTCTGGAGCAGTACTTC.

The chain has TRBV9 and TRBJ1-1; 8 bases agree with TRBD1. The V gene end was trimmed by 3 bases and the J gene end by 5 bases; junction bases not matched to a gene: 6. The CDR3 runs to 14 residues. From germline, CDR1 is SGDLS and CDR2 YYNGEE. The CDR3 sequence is CASSARDRGTEAFF. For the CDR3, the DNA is TGTGCCAGCAGCGCAAGAGACAGGGGAACTGAAGCTTTCTTT.

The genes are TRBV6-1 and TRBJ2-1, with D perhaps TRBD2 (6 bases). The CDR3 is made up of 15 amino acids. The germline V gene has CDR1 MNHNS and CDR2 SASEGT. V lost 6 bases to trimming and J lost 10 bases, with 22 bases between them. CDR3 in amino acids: CASSREGTLGDEQFF. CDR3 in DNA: TGTGCCAGCAGCCGAGAAGGGACTCTAGGGGACGAGCAGTTCTTC.

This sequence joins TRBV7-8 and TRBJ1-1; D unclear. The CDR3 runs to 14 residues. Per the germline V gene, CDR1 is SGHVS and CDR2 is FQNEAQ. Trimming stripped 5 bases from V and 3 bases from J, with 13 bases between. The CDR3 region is CASSLDLRDTEAFF. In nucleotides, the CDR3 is TGTGCCAGCAGCCTGGACTTGAGGGACACTGAAGCTTTCTTT.

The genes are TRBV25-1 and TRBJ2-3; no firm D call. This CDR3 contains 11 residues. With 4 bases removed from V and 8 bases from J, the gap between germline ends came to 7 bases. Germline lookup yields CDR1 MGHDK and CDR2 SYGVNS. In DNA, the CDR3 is TGTGCCAGCAGTGGGGGTGCTACGCAGTATTTT. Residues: CASSGGATQYF.

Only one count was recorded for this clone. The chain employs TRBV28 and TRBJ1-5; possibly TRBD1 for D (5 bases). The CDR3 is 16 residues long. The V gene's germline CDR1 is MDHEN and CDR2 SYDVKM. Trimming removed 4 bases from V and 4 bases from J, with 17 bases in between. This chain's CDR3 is CASSSPFGTGNQPQHF. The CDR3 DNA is TGTGCCAGCAGTTCACCATTTGGGACCGGTAATCAGCCCCAGCATTTT.

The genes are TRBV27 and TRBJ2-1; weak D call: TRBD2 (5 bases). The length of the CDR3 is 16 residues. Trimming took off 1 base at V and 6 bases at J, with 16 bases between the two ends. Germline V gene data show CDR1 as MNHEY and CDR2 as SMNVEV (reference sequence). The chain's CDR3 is CASSLFLAGLFNEQFF. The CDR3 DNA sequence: TGTGCCAGCAGTTTATTTCTAGCTGGCCTATTCAATGAGCAGTTCTTC.

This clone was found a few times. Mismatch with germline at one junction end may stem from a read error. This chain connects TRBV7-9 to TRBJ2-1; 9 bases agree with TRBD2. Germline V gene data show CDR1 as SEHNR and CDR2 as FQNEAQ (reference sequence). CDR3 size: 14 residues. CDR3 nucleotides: TGTGCCAGCAGCTTAGAAGGAACAAGCGGGAGGCCACTCTTC. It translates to CASSLEGTSGRPLF. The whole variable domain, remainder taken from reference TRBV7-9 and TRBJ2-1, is DTGVSQNPRHKITKRGQNVTFRCDPISEHNRLYWYRQTLGQGPEFLTYFQNEAQLEKSRLLSDRFSAERPKGSFSTLEIQRTEQGDSAMYLCASSLEGTSGRPLFGPGTRLTVL.